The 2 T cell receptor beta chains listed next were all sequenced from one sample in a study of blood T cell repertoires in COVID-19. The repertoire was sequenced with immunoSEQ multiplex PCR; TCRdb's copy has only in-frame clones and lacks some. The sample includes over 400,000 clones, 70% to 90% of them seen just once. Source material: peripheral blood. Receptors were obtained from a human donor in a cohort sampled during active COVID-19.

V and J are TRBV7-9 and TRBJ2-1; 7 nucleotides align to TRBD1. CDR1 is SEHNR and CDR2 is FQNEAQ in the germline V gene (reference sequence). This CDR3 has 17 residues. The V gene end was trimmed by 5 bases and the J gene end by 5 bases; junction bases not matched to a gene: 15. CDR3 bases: TGTGCCAGCAGCCTTAGCCCGGGACAGTCCTTTAACAATGAGCAGTTCTTC. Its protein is CASSLSPGQSFNNEQFF.

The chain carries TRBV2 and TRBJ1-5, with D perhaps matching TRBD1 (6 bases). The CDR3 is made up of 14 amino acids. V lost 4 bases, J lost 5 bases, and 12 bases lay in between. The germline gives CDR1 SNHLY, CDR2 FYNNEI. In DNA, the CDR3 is TGTGCCAGCAGTGTGTGGGGGCGGGATCAGCCCCAGCATTTT. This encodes CASSVWGRDQPQHF.